Presented here are 20 T cell receptor beta chains from one specimen sequenced in a study of graft-versus-host responses after intestinal transplantation. The protocol was immunoSEQ multiplex PCR, while the TCRdb copy is restricted to in-frame clones and leaves out a portion. The sample has 77,000 or so clones; around 93% are singletons. This specimen was PBMCs, taken 98 days after intestinal transplantation. These receptors were taken from a human patient who received an intestinal transplant, so some T cells may come from the graft donor.

The rearrangement uses TRBV28 and TRBJ1-1; possibly TRBD1 for D (5 bases). CDR3 size: 13 residues. Germline CDR1 and CDR2: MDHEN and SYDVKM. Trimming removed 4 bases at V and 5 bases at J, with 11 bases between. Here the CDR3 DNA reads TGTGCCAGCAGTTATGGGGGTAGGACTGAAGCTTTCTTT. Its protein product is CASSYGGRTEAFF. Full variable domain (rest looked up from reference TRBV28 and TRBJ1-1): DVKVTQSSRYLVKRTGEKVFLECVQDMDHENMFWYRQDPGLGLRLIYFSYDVKMKEKGDIPEGYSVSREKKERFSLILESASTNQTSMYLCASSYGGRTEAFFGQGTRLTVV.

This clone was seen more than once but under ten times. The chain combines TRBV6-1 with TRBJ2-7, with TRBD1 matching over 7 bases. V shed 1 base, J shed 4 bases, and the junction held 16 bases outside the gene matches. The CDR3 spans 18 residues. In germline, CDR1 is MNHNS, CDR2 SASEGT. The CDR3 bases are TGTGCCAGCAGTGAAGAAGTGACAGGGCAGTATCCGGGATACGAGCAGTACTTC. Translation gives CASSEEVTGQYPGYEQYF.

V and J are TRBV19 and TRBJ1-2; D unresolved. V was pared by 7 bases and J by 5 bases, with 17 bases between. Per germline, CDR1 LNHDA and CDR2 SQIVND (reference sequence). The CDR3 contains 14 residues. The chain's CDR3 is CASIPGLTSYGYTF. The CDR3 region has the DNA TGTGCCAGTATCCCAGGACTCACCTCATATGGCTACACCTTC.

This clone was found a few times. The rearrangement uses TRBV21-1 and TRBJ2-7; the table calls TRBD2, which could not be checked here. TRBV21-1 is an annotated pseudogene. The CDR3 extends over 17 amino acids. The CDR3 bases are TGTGCCAGCAGCAAAGTTCCATCAGAGGCGGGTTCCTACGAGCAGTACTTC. As protein: CASSKVPSEAGSYEQYF.

A word on this clone: The sample holds other DNA sequences that translate to the same CDR3. The gene calls are TRBV7-3 and TRBJ2-3, with 11 nucleotides matching TRBD2. The CDR3 extends over 14 amino acids. The germline CDR1 and CDR2 sequences are SGHTA and FQGTGA. V was clipped by 2 bases and J by 5 bases; unmatched bases: 0. The CDR3: CASSLGLAGDTQYF. The CDR3 coding sequence is TGTGCCAGCAGCTTAGGACTAGCGGGAGATACGCAGTATTTT.

The V gene is TRBV7-3, the J gene TRBJ2-5, with D possibly being TRBD2 (6 bases). V was clipped by 2 bases and J by 7 bases, with 11 bases between them. This CDR3 has 13 amino acids. Germline V gene sequence: CDR1 SGHTA, CDR2 FQGTGA. This CDR3 reads CASSLGREGTQYF. Here the CDR3 DNA reads TGTGCCAGCAGCTTAGGGCGGGAAGGGACCCAGTACTTC.

This clone was detected once. The chain joins TRBV5-1 to TRBJ1-2, with 8 bases identical to TRBD1. Per germline, CDR1 SGHRS and CDR2 YFSETQ. The CDR3 has 15 amino acids. Trimming took 0 bases from V and 4 from J; bases not matched to a gene: 5. The CDR3 DNA reads TGCGCCAGCAGCTTGGAGGTAGGGACAGGCTATGGCTACACCTTC. This encodes CASSLEVGTGYGYTF.

This rearrangement joins TRBV5-1 to TRBJ2-2, with TRBD2 matching over 7 bases. V lost 5 bases, J lost 3 bases, and 10 bases stayed unmatched. Germline CDR1 SGHRS, CDR2 YFSETQ. The CDR3 is 16 residues long. The CDR3 here is CASSSTSGAYTGELFF. In nucleotides, the CDR3 is TGCGCCAGCAGTTCCACAAGCGGGGCTTACACCGGGGAGCTGTTTTTT.

This rearrangement joins TRBV6-6 to TRBJ1-5, with TRBD1 as a possible D gene (6 bases). This CDR3 has 16 residues. V was trimmed by 5 bases and J by 3 bases, leaving 17 bases between them. The V gene's germline CDR1 is MNHNY and CDR2 SVGAGI (reference sequence). The CDR3 nucleotides read TGTGCCAGCAGTCCTACTGACAGGCGCTTCAATCAGCCCCAGCATTTT. This codes for CASSPTDRRFNQPQHF.

V usage is TRBV11-3 and J usage is TRBJ2-7; the D gene is possibly TRBD1 (6 bases). The CDR3 loop spans 14 amino acids. V lost 3 bases to trimming and J lost 3 bases, with 12 bases between them. Germline loops: CDR1 SGHNT, CDR2 YENEEA. The CDR3 reads CASSFYSQGYEQYF. The CDR3 DNA is TGTGCCAGCAGCTTCTATTCACAGGGCTACGAGCAGTACTTC.

The CDR3 coding sequence is TGCGCCAGCAGCCAAGGAAGGTTGGGTCAGGAGGCCGGGGAGCTGTTTTTT. As protein: CASSQGRLGQEAGELFF. The chain is built from TRBV4-1 and TRBJ2-2; D possibly corresponds to TRBD2 (5 bases). There are 17 residues in the CDR3. V shed 1 base and J shed 6 bases, with 18 bases lying between them. The V gene's germline CDR1 is MGHRA and CDR2 YSYEKL.

This clone was seen more than once but under ten times. V is TRBV10-1 and J is TRBJ1-5; D is unresolved. This CDR3 is built from 12 residues. The V end lost 3 bases, the J end lost 3 bases, and 3 bases lay between the germline ends. The V gene's germline CDR1 is WNHNN and CDR2 SYGVQD (reference sequence). The CDR3 spells CASSDNNQPQHF. In DNA, the CDR3 is TGCGCCAGCAGTGACAACAATCAGCCCCAGCATTTT.

The genes are TRBV9 and TRBJ1-3, with 7 positions matching TRBD1. Trimming cost V 1 base and J 2 bases; bases outside gene matches: 6. Germline CDR1 and CDR2: SGDLS and YYNGEE. This CDR3 spans 16 amino acids. The CDR3 loop is CASSVTDREPGNTIYF. The CDR3 DNA sequence: TGTGCCAGCAGCGTAACCGACAGGGAACCTGGAAACACCATATATTTT. Combining the CDR3 with reference TRBV9 and TRBJ1-3 gives the whole variable domain DSGVTQTPKHLITATGQRVTLRCSPRSGDLSVYWYQQSLDQGLQFLIQYYNGEERAKGNILERFSAQQFPDLHSELNLSSLELGDSALYFCASSVTDREPGNTIYFGEGSWLTVV.

V is TRBV27 and J is TRBJ1-1; D is unresolved. Trimming removed 2 bases from V and 0 bases from J, with 10 bases in between. The CDR3 totals 15 residues. Germline CDR1 and CDR2: MNHEY and SMNVEV (reference sequence). The CDR3 sequence: CASSLKAGVNTEAFF. The CDR3 bases are TGTGCCAGCAGTTTAAAAGCAGGAGTGAACACTGAAGCTTTCTTT.

The V call is TRBV11-1, the J call TRBJ2-2; 9 bases agree with TRBD1. Germline values: CDR1 SGHAT, CDR2 FQDESV (reference sequence). This CDR3 contains 18 residues. J was trimmed by 0 bases and V by 5 bases; bases with no gene match: 10. The CDR3 reads CASSPRQGGSANTGELFF. CDR3 nucleotide sequence: TGTGCCAGCAGCCCCAGACAGGGGGGGAGCGCGAACACCGGGGAGCTGTTTTTT.

This sequence joins TRBV20-1 and TRBJ2-5, with D perhaps TRBD2 (6 bases). The V end was cut by 4 bases, the J end by 5 bases, with 8 bases between. Germline loops: CDR1 DFQATT, CDR2 SNEGSKA (reference sequence). The CDR3 covers 11 residues. CDR3 sequence reads: CSATGGETQYF. For the CDR3, the DNA is TGCAGTGCTACTGGGGGGGAGACCCAGTACTTC.

This chain uses TRBV6-5 with TRBJ1-6, with 7 nucleotides matching TRBD1. This CDR3 contains 15 residues. Trimming cost V 6 bases and J 9 bases; bases outside gene matches: 11. Germline values: CDR1 MNHEY, CDR2 SVGAGI. The CDR3: CASRPWQGDTSPLHF. CDR3 nucleotide sequence: TGTGCCAGCAGGCCCTGGCAGGGGGATACTTCACCCCTCCACTTT.

The V gene is TRBV15, the J gene TRBJ2-5; no definite D call. Germline-derived CDR1 and CDR2 are LNHNV and YYDKDF (reference sequence). The CDR3 length is 13 residues. With 3 bases removed from V and 4 bases from J, the gap between germline ends came to 9 bases. CDR3 nucleotide sequence: TGTGCCACCAGCAGCTCAGCGTTAGAGACCCAGTACTTC. It specifies CATSSSALETQYF.

The V and J genes are TRBV9 and TRBJ2-2, with unresolved D. Germline assignment: CDR1 SGDLS and CDR2 YYNGEE. V lost 0 bases, J lost 0 bases, and 9 bases lay in between. CDR3 length equals 16 residues. The CDR3 DNA follows: TGTGCCAGCAGCGTAGCTCACACCTCGAACACCGGGGAGCTGTTTTTT. Translated: CASSVAHTSNTGELFF. Full variable domain (rest looked up from reference TRBV9 and TRBJ2-2): DSGVTQTPKHLITATGQRVTLRCSPRSGDLSVYWYQQSLDQGLQFLIQYYNGEERAKGNILERFSAQQFPDLHSELNLSSLELGDSALYFCASSVAHTSNTGELFFGEGSRLTVL.

The chain is built from TRBV5-1 and TRBJ1-1; the match to TRBD1 covers 9 bases. Germline assignment: CDR1 SGHRS and CDR2 YFSETQ. The CDR3 extends over 15 amino acids. V gave up 3 bases and J gave up 5 bases; unmatched junction bases: 8. The CDR3 bases are TGCGCCAGCAGCTCATCACAGGGGGCTGGGACTGAAGCTTTCTTT. The encoded protein is CASSSSQGAGTEAFF.